This TCR beta chain was captured in a study of T-cell memory formation after mild COVID-19. Study-level findings and limits: CD4/CD8 balance held among clones contracting day 15 to 85, and later expanders leaned CD4+.

Germline V lookup: CDR1 SGHRS, CDR2 YFSETQ. This CDR3 has 15 amino acids. Trimming removed 0 bases from V and 1 base from J, with 10 bases in between. The authors produced TCR alpha and TCR beta cDNA libraries with sample barcodes and UMIs by 5'RACE using constant-segment primers. Each CDR3 protein gets one entry after TCRdb re-called the 5' RACE reads with MiXCR. The sample contains approximately 560,000 distinct CDR3 sequences, roughly 17% of which appear only once. There are a few counts of this clonotype. Its antigen is still unknown. Material for sequencing was PBMCs or a T cell subset sorted from them (not recorded which). The J gene is TRBJ1-2, the V gene TRBV5-1; D perhaps matches TRBD1 (5 bases). This receptor was identified in an adult woman who had mild COVID-19 (a few samples of this study predate the infection). Cell type and time point are not known. The CDR3 protein is CASSLGQPVNYGYTF. The CDR3 DNA reads as TGCGCCAGCAGCTTGGGACAGCCGGTTAACTATGGCTACACCTTC.